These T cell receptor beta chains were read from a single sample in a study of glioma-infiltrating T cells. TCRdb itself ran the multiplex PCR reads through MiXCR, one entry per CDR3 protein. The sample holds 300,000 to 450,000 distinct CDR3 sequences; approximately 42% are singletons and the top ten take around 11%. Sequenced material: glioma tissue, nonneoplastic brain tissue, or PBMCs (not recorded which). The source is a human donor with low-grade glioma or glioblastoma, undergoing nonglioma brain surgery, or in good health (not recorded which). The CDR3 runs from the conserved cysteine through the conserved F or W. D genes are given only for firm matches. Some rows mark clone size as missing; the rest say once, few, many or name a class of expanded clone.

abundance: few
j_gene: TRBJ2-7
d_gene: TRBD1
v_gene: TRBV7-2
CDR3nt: TGTGCCAGCAGCCAGGGGACAGGGTTTAGCGAGCAGTACTTC
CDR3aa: CASSQGTGFSEQYF

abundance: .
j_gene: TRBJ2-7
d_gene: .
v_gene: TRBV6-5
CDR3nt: TGTGCCACTTCCACAGGGCAAGGGGCCTACGAGCAGTACTTC
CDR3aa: CATSTGQGAYEQYF

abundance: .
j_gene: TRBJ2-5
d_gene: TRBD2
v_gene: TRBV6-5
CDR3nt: TGTGCCAGCAGTTACTCGGCGGGAGGGCAAGAGGCCCAGTACTTC
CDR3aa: CASSYSAGGQEAQYF

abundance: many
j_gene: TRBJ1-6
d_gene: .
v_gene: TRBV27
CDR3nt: TGTGCCAGCAGTCTAGAACAGGGATCGTCCCTCCACTTT
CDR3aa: CASSLEQGSSLHF

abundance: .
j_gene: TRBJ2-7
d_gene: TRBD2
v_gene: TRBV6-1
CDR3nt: TGTGCCAGCAGCTGGACTAGCGGGAGTACTACCTACGAGCAGTACTTC
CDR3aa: CASSWTSGSTTYEQYF

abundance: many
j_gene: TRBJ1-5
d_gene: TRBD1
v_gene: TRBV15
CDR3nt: TGTGCCACCAGCAGAGGGACAGGGGAACAGCCCCAGCATTTT
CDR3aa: CATSRGTGEQPQHF

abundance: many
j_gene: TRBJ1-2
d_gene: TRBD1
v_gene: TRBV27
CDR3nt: TGTGCCAGCAGCTCGTTCCAGCAGGGGGTCTATGGCTACACCTTC
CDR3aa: CASSSFQQGVYGYTF

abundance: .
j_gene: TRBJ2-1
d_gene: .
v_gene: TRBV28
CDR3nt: TGTGCGAGCAGTTCCCAGGAGGGAGTGTCAAATGAGCAGTTCTTC
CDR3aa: CASSSQEGVSNEQFF

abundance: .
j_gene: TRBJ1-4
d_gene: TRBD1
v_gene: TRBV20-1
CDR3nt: TGCAGTGCTGAGACAGGGGTGAATGAAAAACTGTTTTTT
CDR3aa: CSAETGVNEKLFF

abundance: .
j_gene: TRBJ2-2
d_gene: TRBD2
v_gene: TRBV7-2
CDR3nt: TGTGCCAGCAGCACGGGACTAGCGGGGGCCACCGGGGAGCTGTTTTTT
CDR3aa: CASSTGLAGATGELFF